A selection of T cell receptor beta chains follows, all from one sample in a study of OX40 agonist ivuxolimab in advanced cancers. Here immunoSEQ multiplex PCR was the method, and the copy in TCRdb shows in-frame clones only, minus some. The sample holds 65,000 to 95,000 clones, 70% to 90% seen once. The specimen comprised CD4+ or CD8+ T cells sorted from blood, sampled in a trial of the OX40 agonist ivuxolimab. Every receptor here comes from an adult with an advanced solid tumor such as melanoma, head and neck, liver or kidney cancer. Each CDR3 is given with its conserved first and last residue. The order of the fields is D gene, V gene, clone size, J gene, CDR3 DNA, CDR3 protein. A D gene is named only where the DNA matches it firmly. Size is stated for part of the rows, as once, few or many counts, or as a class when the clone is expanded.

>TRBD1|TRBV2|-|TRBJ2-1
TGTGCCAGCAGTGGTTCTTCCGGGACAGGGGGCCGGAATGAGCAGTTCTTC
CASSGSSGTGGRNEQFF
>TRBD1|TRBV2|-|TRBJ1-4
TGTGCCAGCAGTGGAAAGGCAGGGGGCAAAAATATCAATGAAAAACTGTTTTTT
CASSGKAGGKNINEKLFF
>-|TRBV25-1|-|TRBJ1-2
TGCCCTAAACTTAAGGCAGGTAAAGGTAGGGATGGCTACACCTTC
CPKLKAGKGRDGYTF
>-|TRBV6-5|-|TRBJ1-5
TGTGCCAGCAGTGACAATGGTTATCAGCCCCAGCATTTT
CASSDNGYQPQHF
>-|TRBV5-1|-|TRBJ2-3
TGCGCCAGCAGCTTGGATCTTACCGGAACGACTACAGATACGCAGTATTTT
CASSLDLTGTTTDTQYF
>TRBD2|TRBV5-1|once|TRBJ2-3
TGCGCCAGCAGCTTCGGACTAGCGGGGAGCACAGATACGCAGTATTTT
CASSFGLAGSTDTQYF
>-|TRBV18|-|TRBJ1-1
TGTGCCAGCTCACCTCCATTCCTCGAAGAAGCTTTCTTT
CASSPPFLEEAFF
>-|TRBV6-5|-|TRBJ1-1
TGTGCCAGCAGTTACTTGCGGGTGTCCGGGAACACTGAAGCTTTCTTT
CASSYLRVSGNTEAFF
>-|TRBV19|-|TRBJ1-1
TGTGCCAGTAGTCTGGACTGGGCAACTGAAGCTTTCTTT
CASSLDWATEAFF
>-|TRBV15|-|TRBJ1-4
TGTGCCACCAGCAGAGATCGTACAACTAATGAAAAACTGTCTTTT
CATSRDRTTNEKLSF
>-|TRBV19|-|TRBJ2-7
TGTGCCAGTAGTATAGAACGCAACTACGAGCAGTACTTC
CASSIERNYEQYF
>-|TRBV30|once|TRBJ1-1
TGTGCCTGGAGTCCAACCCGGGGGAGGAAGGGCACTGAAGCTTTCTTT
CAWSPTRGRKGTEAFF
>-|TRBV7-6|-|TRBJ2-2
TGTGCCAGCAGCTTAGGACGCTCCCCGAACACCGGGGAGCTGTTTTTT
CASSLGRSPNTGELFF
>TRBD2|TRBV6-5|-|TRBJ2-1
TGTGCCAGCAGGACGACTAGCGGGAGTAATGAGCAGTTCTTC
CASRTTSGSNEQFF
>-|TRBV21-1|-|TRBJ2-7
TGTGCCAGCAGCAAAGCGCTTCGGCGGGAGAACCACTCCTACGAGCAGTACTTC
CASSKALRRENHSYEQYF
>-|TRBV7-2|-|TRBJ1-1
TGTGCCAGCAGCTTAAACGGGGGGGCTTTGAACACTGAAGCTTTCTTT
CASSLNGGALNTEAFF
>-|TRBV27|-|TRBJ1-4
TGTGCCAGCAGTTCTAACCGTAATAATGAAAAACTGCTTTTT
CASSSNRNNEKLLF
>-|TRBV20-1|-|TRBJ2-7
TGCAGCGCCAGGTCGGTTAGCGAGCAGTACTTC
CSARSVSEQYF
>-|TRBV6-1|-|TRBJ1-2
TGTGCCAGCAGTGAAGCAGGGTATGATGGCTACACCTTC
CASSEAGYDGYTF
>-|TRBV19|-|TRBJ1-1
TGTGCCAGTAGTAGGGGGGTAACTGAAGCTTTCTTT
CASSRGVTEAFF
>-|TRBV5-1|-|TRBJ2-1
TGCGCCAGCAGCTTGGGGTCCCTAGCTTTCGAGCAGTTCTTC
CASSLGSLAFEQFF
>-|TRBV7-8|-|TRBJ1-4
TGTGCCAGCAGCGTCCGGATTCCCAATGAAAAACTGTTTTTT
CASSVRIPNEKLFF
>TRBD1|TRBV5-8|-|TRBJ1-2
TGTGCCAGCAGCTTAGTCCTACAGGGGACCTATGGCTACACCTTC
CASSLVLQGTYGYTF
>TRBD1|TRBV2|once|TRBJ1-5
TGTGCCAGCACCATGGGACAGGGACTTATTGGTCAGCCCCAGCATTTT
CASTMGQGLIGQPQHF
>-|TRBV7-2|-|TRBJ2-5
TGTGCCAGCAGCCAACAGGGTTCACAAGGGACCCAGTACTTC
CASSQQGSQGTQYF
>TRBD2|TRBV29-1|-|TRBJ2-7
TGCAGCGGCGAACTAGCGGGAGGGGAGCAGTACTTC
CSGELAGGEQYF
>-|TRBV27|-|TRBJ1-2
TGTGCCAGCAGTTTCCGACAGAACTATGGCTACACCTTC
CASSFRQNYGYTF
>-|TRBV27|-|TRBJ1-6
TGTGCCAGCAGTAGGCGGGAGAATTATAATTCACCCCTCCACTTT
CASSRRENYNSPLHF
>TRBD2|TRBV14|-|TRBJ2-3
TGTGCCAGCAGACTAGCGGGAGTAGGAGCGCAGTATTTT
CASRLAGVGAQYF
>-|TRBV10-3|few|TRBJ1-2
TGTGCCATCAGCCGGGACGAGTATGGCTACACCTTC
CAISRDEYGYTF
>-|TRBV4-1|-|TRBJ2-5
TGCGCCAGCAGCACGCGGGACCGAGAGACCCAGTACTTC
CASSTRDRETQYF
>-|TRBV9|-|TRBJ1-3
TGTGCCAGCAGCGTAGGCCAGGGGAGCACCATATATTTT
CASSVGQGSTIYF
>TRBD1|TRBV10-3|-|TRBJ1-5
TGTGCCATCAGTGACCCGACAGGGGGAAGAACGGGCAATCAGCCCCAGCATTTT
CAISDPTGGRTGNQPQHF
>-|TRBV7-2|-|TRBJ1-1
TGTGCCAGCAGCTTGCGGCGGGGCTCCCAATCGACGAACACTGAAGCTTTCTTT
CASSLRRGSQSTNTEAFF
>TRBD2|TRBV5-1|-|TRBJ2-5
TGCGCCAGCAGCTTGGCCGGGACTAGCGGGAGTTGGTCGGAGACCCAGTACTTC
CASSLAGTSGSWSETQYF
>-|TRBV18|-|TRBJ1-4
TGTGCCAGCTCACCACCAAGGGCTACTAATGAAAAACTGTTTTTT
CASSPPRATNEKLFF
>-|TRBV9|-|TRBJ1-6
TGTGCCAGCAGCGTAGCTCAGAGCTCCTATAATTCACCCCTCCACTTT
CASSVAQSSYNSPLHF
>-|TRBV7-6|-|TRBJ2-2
TGTGCCAGCAGCTCCTTCGACAGCGGGGAGCTGTTTTTT
CASSSFDSGELFF
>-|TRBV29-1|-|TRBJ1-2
TGCAGCGTTGATAATTTGTTAGAGGGTTTCGGCTTCCACTATGGCTACACCTTC
CSVDNLLEGFGFHYGYTF
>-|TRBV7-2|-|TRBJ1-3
TGTGCCAGCAGCTTAGTTGGCCGAAGCTCTGGAAACACCATATATTTT
CASSLVGRSSGNTIYF
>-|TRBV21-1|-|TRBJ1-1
TGTGCCAGCAGCACCGGATCCCCGGGGGAGAACACTGAAGCTTTCTTT
CASSTGSPGENTEAFF
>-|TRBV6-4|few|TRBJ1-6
TGTGCCAGCAGCCCGGACGGTGTCGCACCCCTCCACTTT
CASSPDGVAPLHF
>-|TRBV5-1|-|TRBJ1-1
TGCGCCAGCAGCTTGGCACCGGGGAGGGAGACTGAAGCTTTCTTT
CASSLAPGRETEAFF
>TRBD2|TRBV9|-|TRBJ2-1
TGTGCCAGCAGCGCCGAGCTAGCGGGGGGGCCGAATGAGCAGTTCTTC
CASSAELAGGPNEQFF
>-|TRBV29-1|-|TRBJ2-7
TGCAGCGTTGAAGGTAATCAACCGAGATACGAGCAGTACTTC
CSVEGNQPRYEQYF
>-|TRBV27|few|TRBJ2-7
TGTGCCAGCAGTTCCTCGACAGGTTACTACGAGCAGTACTTC
CASSSSTGYYEQYF
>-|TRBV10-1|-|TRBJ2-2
TGCGCCAGCAGTGAGTCGGGGGCCCCTTCCGGGGAGCTGTTTTTT
CASSESGAPSGELFF
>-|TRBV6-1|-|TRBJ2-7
TGTGCCAGCAGTGAAGCGATATACGCTGAGACAGGCGAATCCTACGAGCAGTACTTC
CASSEAIYAETGESYEQYF
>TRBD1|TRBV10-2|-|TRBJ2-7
TGCGCCAGCAGTGGGTTCAACAGGGGTTCCTACGAGCAGTACTTC
CASSGFNRGSYEQYF
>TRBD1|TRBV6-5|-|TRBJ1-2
TGTGCCAGCCTCTTCCTATCAGGGGGTCCCTATGGCTACACCTTC
CASLFLSGGPYGYTF
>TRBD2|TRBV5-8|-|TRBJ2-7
TGTGCCAGCAGCTTGCTAGCGGGAGGCAGACACGAGCAGTACTTC
CASSLLAGGRHEQYF